These 14 T cell receptor beta chains were all obtained from the same sample, sequenced in a study of shared clonotypes between healthy human individuals. Generated by immunoSEQ multiplex PCR, the TCRdb table keeps only in-frame clones and is missing some. The profile shows 300,000 to 400,000 clones, around 67% of them singletons. Sequencing used memory CD4+ T cells sorted from blood. Subset specified: CD45RA-negative fraction. These receptors were taken from a man in his thirties or forties in good health.

V and J are TRBV15 and TRBJ2-5, with D possibly being TRBD1 (6 bases). Trimming stripped 6 bases from V and 4 bases from J, with 15 bases between. This CDR3 is built from 14 residues. Germline loops: CDR1 LNHNV, CDR2 YYDKDF (reference sequence). This CDR3 is CATSSTGISETQYF. The CDR3, as DNA: TGTGCCACCAGTAGCACAGGGATATCAGAGACCCAGTACTTC.

The V gene is TRBV18, the J gene TRBJ2-5; TRBD2 matches at 10 bases. J gave up 3 bases and V 3 bases, and 10 bases lay outside the gene matches. The CDR3 length is 17 residues. Germline V CDR1 and CDR2: KGHSH, LQKENI. The CDR3 loop reads CASSPRASGSGKETQYF. As DNA, the CDR3 is TGTGCCAGCTCACCGAGGGCTAGCGGGAGCGGGAAAGAGACCCAGTACTTC.

This clone has a handful of counts. The V gene is TRBV7-2, the J gene TRBJ2-3, with D uncertain. CDR1 is SGHTA and CDR2 is FQGNSA in the germline V gene. Trimming took 5 bases from V and 2 from J, leaving 11 bases between them. The CDR3 loop spans 14 amino acids. The CDR3 protein is CASSLTYHTDTQYF. Written as DNA, the CDR3 is TGTGCCAGCAGCCTTACGTATCACACAGATACGCAGTATTTT.

As concerns this clone: Given the absence of the conserved phenylalanine or tryptophan at the CDR3 end, a read error is likely. No DNA is shown, since the ends of the CDR3 on it are uncertain; the CDR3 is the one TCRdb lists. This rearrangement joins TRBV28 to TRBJ2-7; the table names TRBD2, a call not compared with the DNA. The germline V gene encodes CDR1 MDHEN and CDR2 SYDVKM. The length of the CDR3 is 14 amino acids, counting both ends. Here the CDR3 reads CASTDGGSGTRTSL.

V gene TRBV7-2 combines with J gene TRBJ1-2; D is unclear. V was clipped by 0 bases and J by 8 bases, with 10 bases between them. Germline CDR1 SGHTA, CDR2 FQGNSA. This CDR3 contains 13 residues. The chain's CDR3 is CASSLASGEGYTF. The CDR3 DNA follows: TGTGCCAGCAGCTTAGCGAGCGGAGAAGGCTACACCTTC.

The chain couples TRBV28 to TRBJ2-3; D remains unclear. The CDR3 consists of 10 residues. Trimming stripped 8 bases from V and 10 bases from J, with 10 bases between. The germline V gene encodes CDR1 MDHEN and CDR2 SYDVKM. The CDR3 protein is CASGIGPQYF. Written as DNA, the CDR3 is TGTGCCAGCGGGATAGGTCCGCAGTATTTT.

This clone was recorded once. V is TRBV28 and J is TRBJ1-2; TRBD1 matches at 8 bases. The CDR3 contains 14 residues. In germline, CDR1 is MDHEN, CDR2 SYDVKM. Here the CDR3 reads CASLTQGDNYGYTF. In nucleotides, the CDR3 is TGTGCTTCCCTAACACAGGGGGATAACTATGGCTACACCTTC.

The chain employs TRBV27 and TRBJ2-1; D is perhaps TRBD2 (6 bases). The CDR3 runs 15 residues. Trimming took off 5 bases at V and 6 bases at J, with 17 bases between the two ends. Germline V CDR1 and CDR2: MNHEY, SMNVEV (reference sequence). The CDR3 is CASSPRASVANEQFF. CDR3 sequence (DNA): TGTGCCAGCAGTCCTCGGGCTAGCGTCGCCAATGAGCAGTTCTTC.

The V call is TRBV5-1, the J call TRBJ2-5, with TRBD2 identical over 12 bases. After removal of 5 bases from V and 5 bases from J, the junction contained 4 bases not matched to a gene. Germline CDR1 reads SGHRS; CDR2 reads YFSETQ. The length of the CDR3 is 14 residues. CDR3 DNA sequence: TGCGCCAGCAGACGACTAGCGGGAGTTGAGACCCAGTACTTC. Translated: CASRRLAGVETQYF.

The gene calls are TRBV6-6 and TRBJ2-6; D is uncertain. The ends were cut back, 6 bases at V and 0 bases at J, with 9 bases in the middle. The CDR3 has 15 amino acids. Germline V gene lookup returns CDR1 MNHNY and CDR2 SVGAGI (reference sequence). CDR3 nucleotide sequence: TGTGCCAGCAGCACCGCTGACTCTGGGGCCAACGTCCTGACTTTC. As protein: CASSTADSGANVLTF.

V usage is TRBV18 and J usage is TRBJ2-5; 10 bases are shared with TRBD1. Unmatched junction bases numbered 6, after V lost 3 bases and J lost 5 bases. Per germline, CDR1 KGHSH and CDR2 LQKENI. This CDR3 contains 15 residues. The CDR3 DNA follows: TGTGCCAGCTCACCGTCGACAGGGGGCCGCGAGACCCAGTACTTC. Protein: CASSPSTGGRETQYF.

CDR3 residues: CASSEGQGVSGANVLTF. The CDR3 DNA reads TGTGCCAGCAGTGAAGGTCAGGGGGTATCTGGGGCCAACGTCCTGACTTTC. This rearrangement joins TRBV6-1 to TRBJ2-6; 7 bases fit TRBD1. The J segment lost 1 base and the V segment lost 1 base, leaving 4 bases of the junction unmatched. The CDR3 totals 17 residues. Germline V gene sequence: CDR1 MNHNS, CDR2 SASEGT.

This clone was found many times. This chain uses TRBV18 with TRBJ2-1; 7 nucleotides align to TRBD2. Trimming removed 3 bases from V and 8 bases from J; junction bases left unmatched: 1. Germline V gene lookup returns CDR1 KGHSH and CDR2 LQKENI. CDR3 length equals 12 residues. The CDR3 region has the DNA TGTGCCAGCTCACCGGGAGGGTATGAGCAGTTCTTC. This codes for CASSPGGYEQFF.

The chain carries TRBV7-9 and TRBJ2-7, with 8 bases fitting TRBD1. In germline, CDR1 is SEHNR, CDR2 FQNEAQ (reference sequence). V shed 4 bases, J shed 0 bases, and the junction held 2 bases outside the gene matches. The CDR3 is made up of 14 amino acids. CDR3 region: CASSSDRDSYEQYF. Written as DNA, the CDR3 is TGTGCCAGCAGCTCGGACAGGGACTCCTACGAGCAGTACTTC. The complete variable domain, with remaining parts taken from reference TRBV7-9 and TRBJ2-7, reads DTGVSQNPRHKITKRGQNVTFRCDPISEHNRLYWYRQTLGQGPEFLTYFQNEAQLEKSRLLSDRFSAERPKGSFSTLEIQRTEQGDSAMYLCASSSDRDSYEQYFGPGTRLTVT.